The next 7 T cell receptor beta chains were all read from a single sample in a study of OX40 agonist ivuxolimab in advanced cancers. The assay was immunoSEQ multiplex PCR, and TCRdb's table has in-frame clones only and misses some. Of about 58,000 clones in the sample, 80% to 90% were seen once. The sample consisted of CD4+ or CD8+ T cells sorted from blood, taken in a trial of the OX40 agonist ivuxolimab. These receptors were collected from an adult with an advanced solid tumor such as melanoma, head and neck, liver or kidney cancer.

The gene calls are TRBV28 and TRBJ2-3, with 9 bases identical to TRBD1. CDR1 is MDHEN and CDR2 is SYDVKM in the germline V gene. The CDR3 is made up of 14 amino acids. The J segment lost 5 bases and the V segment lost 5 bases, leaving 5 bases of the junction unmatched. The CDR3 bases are TGTGCCAGCAGTCCCGACAGGGGGAGAGATACGCAGTATTTT. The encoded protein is CASSPDRGRDTQYF.

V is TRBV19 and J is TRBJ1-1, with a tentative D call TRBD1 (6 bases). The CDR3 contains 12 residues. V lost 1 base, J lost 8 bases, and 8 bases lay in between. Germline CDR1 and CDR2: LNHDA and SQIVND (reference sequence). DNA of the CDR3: TGTGCCAGTAGTATAGTCACAGGGGAAGCTTTCTTT. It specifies CASSIVTGEAFF.

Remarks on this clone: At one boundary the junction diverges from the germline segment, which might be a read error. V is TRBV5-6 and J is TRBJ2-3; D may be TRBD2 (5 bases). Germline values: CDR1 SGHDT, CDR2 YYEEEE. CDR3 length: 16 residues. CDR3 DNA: TGTGCCAGCACCTTGAGTGGGGAGTGGAGCACAGATACGCAGTATTTT. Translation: CASTLSGEWSTDTQYF.

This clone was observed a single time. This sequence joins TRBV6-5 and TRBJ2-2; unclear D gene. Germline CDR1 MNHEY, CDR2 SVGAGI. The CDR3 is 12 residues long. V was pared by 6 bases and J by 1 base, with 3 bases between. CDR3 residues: CASRMNTGELFF. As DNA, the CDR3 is TGTGCCAGCAGGATGAACACCGGGGAGCTGTTTTTT.

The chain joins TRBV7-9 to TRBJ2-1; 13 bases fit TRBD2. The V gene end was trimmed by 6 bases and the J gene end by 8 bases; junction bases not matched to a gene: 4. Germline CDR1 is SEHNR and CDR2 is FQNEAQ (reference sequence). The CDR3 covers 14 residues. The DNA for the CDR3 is TGTGCCAGCAGTGCCGGACTAGCGGGAGATGAGCAGTTCTTC. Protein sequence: CASSAGLAGDEQFF.

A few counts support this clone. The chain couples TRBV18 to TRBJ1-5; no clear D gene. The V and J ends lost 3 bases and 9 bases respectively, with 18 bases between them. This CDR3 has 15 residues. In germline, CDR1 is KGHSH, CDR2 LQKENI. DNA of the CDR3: TGTGCCAGCTCACCCCATTATGAACGCCTCCGGCCCCAGCATTTT. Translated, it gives CASSPHYERLRPQHF.

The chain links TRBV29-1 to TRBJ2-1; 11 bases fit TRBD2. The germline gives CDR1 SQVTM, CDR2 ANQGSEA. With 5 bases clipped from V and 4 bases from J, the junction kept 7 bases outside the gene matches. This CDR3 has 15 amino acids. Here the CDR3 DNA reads TGCAGCGTTCCCCCGACTAGCGGGACGTACAATGAGCAGTTCTTC. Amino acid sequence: CSVPPTSGTYNEQFF.